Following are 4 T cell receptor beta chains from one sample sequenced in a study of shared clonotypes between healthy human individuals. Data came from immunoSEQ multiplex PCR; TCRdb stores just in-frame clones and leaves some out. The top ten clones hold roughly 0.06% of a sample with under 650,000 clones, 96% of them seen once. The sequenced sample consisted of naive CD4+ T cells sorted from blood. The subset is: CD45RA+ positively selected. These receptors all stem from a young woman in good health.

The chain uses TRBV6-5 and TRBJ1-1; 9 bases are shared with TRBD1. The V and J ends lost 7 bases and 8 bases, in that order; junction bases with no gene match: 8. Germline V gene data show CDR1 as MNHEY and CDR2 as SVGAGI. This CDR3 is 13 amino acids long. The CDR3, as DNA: TGTGCCAGCACTAGGGACAGGGTAGGGGAAGCTTTCTTT. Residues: CASTRDRVGEAFF.

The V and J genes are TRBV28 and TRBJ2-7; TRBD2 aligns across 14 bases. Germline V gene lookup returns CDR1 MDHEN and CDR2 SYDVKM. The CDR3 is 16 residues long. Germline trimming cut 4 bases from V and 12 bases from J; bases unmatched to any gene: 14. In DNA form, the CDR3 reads TGTGCCAGCAGTTCCCCGGGACTAGCGGGAGTTCCAACCCGGTACTTC. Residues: CASSSPGLAGVPTRYF.

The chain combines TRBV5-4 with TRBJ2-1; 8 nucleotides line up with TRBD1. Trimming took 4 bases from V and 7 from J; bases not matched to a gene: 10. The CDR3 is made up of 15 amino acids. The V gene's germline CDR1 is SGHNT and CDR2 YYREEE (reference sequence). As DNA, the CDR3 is TGTGCCAGCAGCCGGTCCGGACAGGGTGGGAATGAGCAGTTCTTC. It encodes CASSRSGQGGNEQFF.

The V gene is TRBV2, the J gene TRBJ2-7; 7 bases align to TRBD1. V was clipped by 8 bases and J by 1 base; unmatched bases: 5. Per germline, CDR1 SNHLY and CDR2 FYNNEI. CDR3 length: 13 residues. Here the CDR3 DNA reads TGTGCCAGCGGAACCAGGGGGTCCTACGAGCAGTACTTC. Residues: CASGTRGSYEQYF.